A single sample gave rise to the 3 T cell receptor beta chains below, sequenced in a study of blood T cell repertoires in COVID-19. Profiling relied on immunoSEQ multiplex PCR, and the TCRdb table lists in-frame clones only, not all of them. This table has about 74,000 clones, 65% to 90% appearing once. What was sequenced was peripheral blood. The receptor source for this set is a man aged 45-65 years with acute or convalescent COVID-19.

This sequence joins TRBV23-1 and TRBJ1-2; no reliable D call. TRBV23-1 is designated an ORF whose function remains uncertain. The CDR3 is 16 amino acids. With 4 bases removed from V and 4 bases from J, the gap between germline ends came to 19 bases. CDR3 nucleotides: TGCGCCAGCAGTCGACGTGGAGGACGGATCACCTATGGCTACACCTTC. This translates into CASSRRGGRITYGYTF.

This clone is classed as medium-sized. This chain connects TRBV27 to TRBJ1-2; D may be TRBD1 (6 bases). V was trimmed by 2 bases and J by 8 bases, leaving 15 bases between them. From germline, CDR1 is MNHEY and CDR2 SMNVEV (reference sequence). CDR3 length: 14 amino acids. The CDR3 is CASSLQPGVGGYTF. In nucleotides, the CDR3 is TGTGCCAGCAGTTTACAACCAGGGGTGGGGGGCTACACCTTC.

This rearrangement joins TRBV4-1 to TRBJ2-1, with 10 bases identical to TRBD2. J gave up 8 bases and V 1 base, and 14 bases lay outside the gene matches. Germline V gene lookup returns CDR1 MGHRA and CDR2 YSYEKL. This CDR3 is 18 amino acids long. The DNA of the CDR3 is TGCGCCAGCAGCCAAGTGAGCGTTCTAAGCGGGGGGGCGGATGAGCAGTTCTTC. Translated: CASSQVSVLSGGADEQFF.